This T cell receptor (beta chain) was identified in a study of beta chain features in type 1 diabetes. The study's findings and limits: Fewer insertions but more deletions were seen at VDJ junctions in type 1 diabetes patients.

This CDR3 is 17 amino acids long. The germline gives CDR1 MDHEN, CDR2 SYDVKM. V lost 5 bases to trimming and J lost 3 bases; unmatched junction nucleotides: 5. Of the isolated RNA, all was reverse transcribed, and so the sequenced material was expressed TCRB transcripts. Some clones are missing from TCRdb's copy, which holds only in-frame ones; the method was immunoSEQ multiplex PCR. Of 300,000 to 400,000 clones detected, roughly an eighth appear once; the ten largest clones hold more than 0.015%. This clone was seen only a few times. Antigen specificity is unknown. Sequencing used naive CD4+ T cells from blood. This sequence originates from a man younger than 35 in good health. This sequence joins TRBV28 and TRBJ2-2; 14 bases fit TRBD2. CDR3 loop: CASSPRTSGRYTGELFF. In DNA, the CDR3 is TGTGCCAGCAGTCCTCGGACTAGCGGGAGGTACACCGGGGAGCTGTTTTTT.